The text below deals with one TCR beta chain. The data are from a study of blood T cell repertoires in COVID-19. On the study more broadly: Sources were T cells, B-cell-depleted T cells, or PBMCs; the material itself was cDNA or gDNA.

The cohort comprised adults aged roughly 18 to 95 years residing in about 25 US areas. Clinical histories supplied by participants themselves formed the basis of cohort assignment. The V gene's germline CDR1 is DFQATT and CDR2 SNEGSKA (reference sequence). V shed 3 bases and J 7 bases; nucleotides not matched to a gene: 5. This CDR3 has 13 amino acids. Libraries were prepared by immunoSEQ multiplex PCR; TCRdb keeps only in-frame clonotypes and omits some of them. The sample records around 150,000 clones, 75% to 80% being singletons. What was sequenced was PBMCs or T cells enriched from blood (not recorded which). This chain joins TRBV20-1 and TRBJ1-4; 7 bases map to TRBD1. This clonotype was sampled from a woman between 50 and 59 years old who had recovered from COVID-19. The CDR3 loop is CSASWDRGEKLFF. The CDR3 region has the DNA TGCAGTGCTAGTTGGGACAGAGGTGAAAAACTGTTTTTT.